This T cell receptor beta chain is from a study of early T cells in non-severe SARS-CoV-2 infection. Study background: Whole-blood bulk RNA, unsorted, was sequenced, and chains were unpaired. Study-level findings and limits: Matching with VDJdb favored anti-spike CD8 responses (missing private and CD4 specificities).

This CDR3 is 14 amino acids long. Germline V gene lookup returns CDR1 DFQATT and CDR2 SNEGSKA (reference sequence). Trimming left V 3 bases short and J 0 bases short, with 9 bases between. Regarding this clonotype: Its target is unknown.

Unique molecular identifiers were added to individual cDNA molecules. MiXCR, run by TCRdb on the 5' RACE reads, gives a single entry per CDR3 protein. The repertoire holds about 98,000 distinct CDR3 sequences, with approximately 15% as singletons. The receptor's source is an adult who was a healthcare worker with PCR-confirmed SARS-CoV-2 infection or an uninfected control (not recorded which). The sample comprised whole blood. J is TRBJ2-1 and V is TRBV20-1; D gene uncertain. The CDR3 sequence: CSASYESSYNEQFF. The CDR3 nucleotides are TGCAGTGCTAGCTATGAGAGCTCCTACAATGAGCAGTTCTTC.